Listed below are T cell receptor beta chains from one sample, sequenced in a study of cytomegalovirus exposure and HLA in healthy donors. The table came from immunoSEQ multiplex PCR; TCRdb's copy has only in-frame clones and leaves some out. There are some 97,000 clones in the sample; more than 65% occur only once, and about 4.9% lies in the top ten. Sequenced sample: PBMCs. These receptors were collected from a woman aged 18-35 years in good health and CMV-seropositive. The CDR3 runs from the conserved cysteine through the conserved F or W. The D gene is left open where the match is weak. The listing skips clone size in some rows; elsewhere it reads once, few, many or a size class.

>TRBV6-1|14|TRBJ1-2|-|TRBD1
CASLNDRAKRGYTF
TGTGCCAGCCTCAACGACAGGGCGAAGAGGGGCTACACCTTC
>TRBV6-1|14|TRBJ2-5|-|TRBD1
CASSQDRVRETQYF
TGTGCCAGCAGTCAGGACAGGGTCCGAGAGACCCAGTACTTC
>TRBV15|15|TRBJ2-4|-|-
CATSREGTHKNIQYF
TGTGCCACCAGCAGGGAAGGGACTCACAAAAACATTCAGTACTTC
>TRBV7-9|12|TRBJ1-2|-|-
CASSLEGGGYTF
TGTGCCAGCAGCTTGGAGGGAGGTGGCTACACCTTC
>TRBV7-2|14|TRBJ2-3|-|-
CASSLNGGTDTQYF
TGTGCCAGCAGCCTTAACGGGGGCACAGATACGCAGTATTTT
>TRBV4-1|15|TRBJ2-3|few|TRBD2
CASSPLAGLTDTQYF
TGCGCCAGCAGCCCACTAGCGGGGCTCACAGATACGCAGTATTTT
>TRBV25-1|15|TRBJ1-5|-|TRBD1
CASSEGDRGGQPQHF
TGTGCCAGCAGTGAAGGAGACAGGGGTGGTCAGCCCCAGCATTTT
>TRBV19|13|TRBJ2-7|many|TRBD2
CATSRTSATKQYF
TGTGCCACCAGCAGGACTAGCGCTACAAAGCAGTACTTC
>TRBV4-1|13|TRBJ2-7|-|TRBD2
CASSVTGGYEQYF
TGCGCCAGCAGCGTGACGGGGGGCTACGAGCAGTACTTC
>TRBV7-9|18|TRBJ2-7|few|-
CASTHLGGKRESSYEQYF
TGTGCCAGCACCCATCTGGGGGGAAAGCGAGAGAGCTCCTACGAGCAGTACTTC
>TRBV7-9|16|TRBJ1-2|-|TRBD1
CASSSSPTGVGYGYTF
TGTGCCAGCAGCTCCAGCCCTACAGGGGTGGGCTATGGCTACACCTTC
>TRBV6-1|14|TRBJ2-7|-|-
CASNRGSGPYEQYF
TGTGCCAGCAATCGGGGAAGCGGCCCCTACGAGCAGTACTTC
>TRBV25-1|16|TRBJ2-1|once|TRBD2
CASSESGTSLYNEQFF
TGTGCCAGCAGTGAATCGGGGACTAGTCTATACAATGAGCAGTTCTTC
>TRBV6-4|19|TRBJ2-7|-|TRBD2
CANPLDAWTSGSSKGEQYF
TGTGCCAACCCTTTGGACGCTTGGACTAGCGGGAGTAGCAAGGGTGAGCAGTACTTC
>TRBV27|15|TRBJ1-5|-|-
CASSFWGGPNQPQHF
TGTGCCAGCAGTTTTTGGGGAGGCCCCAATCAGCCCCAGCATTTT
>TRBV4-2|17|TRBJ2-7|-|TRBD2
CASSQDVIQRGIYEQYF
TGTGCCAGCAGCCAAGACGTGATACAGCGGGGCATCTACGAGCAGTACTTC
>TRBV7-6|14|TRBJ2-5|-|TRBD1
CASNRGVVWETQYF
TGTGCCTCAAACAGGGGAGTAGTTTGGGAGACCCAGTACTTC
>TRBV7-3|15|TRBJ2-1|few|TRBD2
CASSLRLAGEGEQFF
TGTGCCAGCAGCTTAAGGCTAGCGGGAGAAGGTGAGCAGTTCTTC
>TRBV7-9|16|TRBJ1-2|-|-
CASSLVGPRVGYGYTF
TGTGCCAGCAGCTTAGTTGGGCCCAGGGTGGGCTATGGCTACACCTTC
>TRBV29-1|16|TRBJ2-1|-|TRBD2
CSVEDLGLAATNEQFF
TGCAGCGTTGAAGATCTAGGACTAGCGGCAACCAATGAGCAGTTCTTC
>TRBV5-1|12|TRBJ2-7|once|-
CASSLGGTEQYF
TGCGCCAGCAGCTTAGGGGGTACCGAGCAGTACTTC